The 8 T cell receptor beta chains presented below share a single source sample, sequenced in a study of shared clonotypes between healthy human individuals. Assay used: immunoSEQ multiplex PCR; TCRdb lists only in-frame clones, some missing. This table holds 2,500,000 or so clones, 90% to 95% found once. The sample comprised naive CD4+ T cells sorted from blood. This sample's subset: CD45RA+ positively selected. The receptors were sampled from a man aged 18 to 35 in good health.

The chain employs TRBV5-1 and TRBJ1-5; no clear D. In germline, CDR1 is SGHRS, CDR2 YFSETQ. V lost 4 bases, J lost 7 bases, and 12 bases lay in between. CDR3 size: 13 residues. CDR3 sequence reads: CASSLQVGQPQHF. The CDR3 coding sequence is TGCGCCAGCAGCCTCCAGGTGGGACAGCCCCAGCATTTT. Together with reference TRBV5-1 and TRBJ1-5, the CDR3 gives the full variable domain: KAGVTQTPRYLIKTRGQQVTLSCSPISGHRSVSWYQQTPGQGLQFLFEYFSETQRNKGNFPGRFSGRQFSNSRSEMNVSTLELGDSALYLCASSLQVGQPQHFGDGTRLSIL.

This clone was observed a handful of times. The chain couples TRBV2 to TRBJ1-6; 7 bases line up with TRBD1. The J segment lost 7 bases and the V segment lost 4 bases, leaving 7 bases of the junction unmatched. This CDR3 is 15 amino acids long. Germline-derived CDR1 and CDR2 are SNHLY and FYNNEI. DNA of the CDR3: TGTGCCAGCAGTGCCCAGGGGGGGGAAAATTCACCCCTCCACTTT. This sequence encodes CASSAQGGENSPLHF.

This clone was seen once. The J gene is TRBJ2-7, the V gene TRBV7-9; no definite D call. V dropped 5 bases and J dropped 2 bases, with 16 bases sitting between them. The CDR3 is made up of 15 amino acids. Germline values: CDR1 SEHNR, CDR2 FQNEAQ (reference sequence). CDR3 in DNA: TGTGCCAGCAGCCCCCGGCACGGAAAGACCTACGAGCAGTACTTC. It yields the protein CASSPRHGKTYEQYF. The full variable domain, its missing parts supplied by reference TRBV7-9 and TRBJ2-7, is DTGVSQNPRHKITKRGQNVTFRCDPISEHNRLYWYRQTLGQGPEFLTYFQNEAQLEKSRLLSDRFSAERPKGSFSTLEIQRTEQGDSAMYLCASSPRHGKTYEQYFGPGTRLTVT.

The chain couples TRBV15 to TRBJ2-1; D may be TRBD1 or TRBD2 (7 bases each). The CDR3 contains 16 residues. Between the trimmed V and J ends, which lost 5 bases and 2 bases, there was a span of 16 bases. Germline V CDR1 and CDR2: LNHNV, YYDKDF (reference sequence). CDR3 nucleotides: TGTGCCACCAGCGCCGGCAGGGGGGGTACCTACAATGAGCAGTTCTTC. It codes for CATSAGRGGTYNEQFF. Complete variable domain (other parts from reference TRBV15 and TRBJ2-1): DAMVIQNPRYQVTQFGKPVTLSCSQTLNHNVMYWYQQKSSQAPKLLFHYYDKDFNNEADTPDNFQSRRPNTSFCFLDIRSPGLGDTAMYLCATSAGRGGTYNEQFFGPGTRLTVL.

This sequence joins TRBV25-1 and TRBJ1-2; 8 bases map to TRBD1. Germline-derived CDR1 and CDR2 are MGHDK and SYGVNS. The CDR3 has 15 residues. Germline trimming cut 3 bases from V and 7 bases from J; bases unmatched to any gene: 10. CDR3 loop: CASSDNQGALGGYTF. CDR3 coding DNA: TGTGCCAGCAGTGACAATCAGGGGGCGCTTGGTGGCTACACCTTC.

This CDR3 reads CASSPGGGRAYEQYF. CDR3 DNA sequence: TGTGCCAGCAGCCCCGGGGGGGGCAGGGCCTACGAGCAGTACTTC. The rearrangement joins TRBV5-8 to TRBJ2-7, with 8 bases matching TRBD2. CDR1 is SGHTS and CDR2 is YDEGEE in the germline V gene. V shed 4 bases and J 2 bases; nucleotides not matched to a gene: 8. The CDR3 has 15 amino acids.

The J gene is TRBJ2-7, the V gene TRBV2, with TRBD2 as a possible D gene (5 bases). The CDR3 is 15 amino acids. The germline V gene has CDR1 SNHLY and CDR2 FYNNEI. V lost 3 bases and J 4 bases, leaving 16 bases between the germline ends. Here the CDR3 DNA reads TGTGCCAGCAGTGAGATCCTAGCAAGTTTGTACGAGCAGTACTTC. This encodes CASSEILASLYEQYF.

This chain uses TRBV30 with TRBJ2-1, with 8 bases fitting TRBD2. The CDR3 is made up of 16 amino acids. The junction had 8 bases not matched to a gene; V was cut back by 3 bases and J by 1 base. Germline CDR1 reads GTSNPN; CDR2 reads SVGIG (reference sequence). This chain's CDR3 is CAWRESGRSSYNEQFF. Here the CDR3 DNA reads TGTGCCTGGAGAGAAAGCGGGAGATCTTCCTACAATGAGCAGTTCTTC.